This T cell receptor beta chain was documented in a study of T-cell memory formation after mild COVID-19. Study information: Each donor largely had its own TCR clusters.

The CDR3 length is 14 residues. From germline, CDR1 is MGHRA and CDR2 YSYEKL. V lost 4 bases and J 6 bases, leaving 15 bases between the germline ends. This clonotype was recorded a few times. Barcoded TCR alpha and TCR beta cDNA libraries with UMIs came from 5'RACE using constant-segment primers. Using its own MiXCR run on the 5' RACE reads, TCRdb lists one record per CDR3 protein. The table shows about 320,000 distinct CDR3 sequences, with approximately 15% occurring only once. The chain joins TRBV4-1 to TRBJ1-1; D unclear. This receptor was taken from a man aged 18 to 30 who had mild COVID-19 (a few samples of this study predate the infection). Cell type and time point are not known. Sample: PBMCs or a T cell subset sorted from them (not recorded which). CDR3 sequence: CASSRPGGGPEAFF. CDR3 nucleotides: TGCGCCAGCAGCCGACCCGGCGGTGGGCCTGAAGCTTTCTTT.